These 21 T cell receptor beta chains came from one sample sequenced in a study of cytomegalovirus exposure and HLA in healthy donors. Researchers ran the PCR with 60 Vbeta and 13 Jbeta primers. The data were produced by immunoSEQ multiplex PCR, yet TCRdb's version contains in-frame clones alone and is incomplete. Of more than 95,000 clones detected, more than 70% appear once; the ten largest clones hold about 8.3%. The source material was PBMCs. The receptors come from a woman aged 50 to 60 in good health and CMV-seropositive.

V gene TRBV19 combines with J gene TRBJ2-7; possible D gene TRBD1, 6 bases. The germline gives CDR1 LNHDA, CDR2 SQIVND (reference sequence). V was clipped by 3 bases and J by 0 bases, with 12 bases between them. This CDR3 has 15 amino acids. Here the CDR3 reads CASSITTGYSYEQYF. DNA for the CDR3: TGTGCCAGTAGTATTACAACAGGGTACTCCTACGAGCAGTACTTC.

The J gene is TRBJ1-2, the V gene TRBV9, with D unresolved. CDR1 is SGDLS, CDR2 YYNGEE, per germline. The CDR3 is made up of 12 amino acids. Trimming stripped 0 bases from V and 7 bases from J, with 7 bases between. The CDR3 DNA follows: TGTGCCAGCAGCGTAGTGAACGGTGGCTACACCTTC. Translating gives CASSVVNGGYTF.

The V gene is TRBV9, the J gene TRBJ2-5, with 7 bases that match TRBD2. The CDR3 length is 14 residues. Losses at the gene ends were 4 bases for V and 4 bases for J; bases not matched to a gene: 7. Germline loops: CDR1 SGDLS, CDR2 YYNGEE. CDR3 in amino acids: CASSPGLVTETQYF. The CDR3 region has the DNA TGTGCCAGCAGCCCAGGACTAGTTACAGAGACCCAGTACTTC.

This chain links TRBV10-2 with TRBJ2-7; the match to TRBD2 covers 14 bases. Germline values: CDR1 WSHSY, CDR2 SAAADI. The CDR3 has 14 amino acids. The J segment lost 2 bases and the V segment lost 6 bases, leaving 0 bases of the junction unmatched. Here the CDR3 DNA reads TGCGCCAGCAGGACTAGCGGGGGGGCCTACGAGCAGTACTTC. It specifies CASRTSGGAYEQYF.

The genes are TRBV10-3 and TRBJ2-3; 12 bases agree with TRBD2. CDR1 is ENHRY and CDR2 is SYGVKD in the germline V gene. With V trimmed by 4 bases and J by 0 bases, 5 bases remained unmatched. The CDR3 is 17 amino acids. The CDR3 region is CAISGTSGGTSTDTQYF. As DNA, the CDR3 is TGTGCCATCAGTGGAACTAGCGGGGGGACTAGCACAGATACGCAGTATTTT.

The chain is built from TRBV9 and TRBJ1-5, with D perhaps matching TRBD1 (6 bases). Trimming took off 4 bases at V and 0 bases at J, with 11 bases between the two ends. Germline CDR1 SGDLS, CDR2 YYNGEE. This CDR3 region has 15 residues. CDR3 residues: CASSLQGYSNQPQHF. As DNA, the CDR3 is TGTGCCAGCAGCTTACAGGGTTATAGCAATCAGCCCCAGCATTTT.

The V gene is TRBV4-3, the J gene TRBJ2-7, with a tentative D call TRBD1 (5 bases). V lost 1 base and J 3 bases, leaving 10 bases between the germline ends. Germline values: CDR1 LGHNA, CDR2 YSLEER. The CDR3 totals 14 residues. In DNA form, the CDR3 reads TGCGCCAGCAGCCAAGTGCAGGGCCACTACGAGCAGTACTTC. Residues: CASSQVQGHYEQYF.

The chain uses TRBV6-6 and TRBJ2-7; 10 bases map to TRBD2. The CDR3 is 14 amino acids. CDR1 and CDR2 (germline): MNHNY, SVGAGI (reference sequence). J lost 2 bases, V lost 6 bases, and 4 bases had no gene match. The CDR3 here is CASSRTSGTYEQYF. The CDR3 coding sequence is TGTGCCAGCAGCCGGACTAGCGGAACCTACGAGCAGTACTTC.

The chain uses TRBV4-1 and TRBJ2-1; TRBD2 matches at 7 bases. The CDR3 length is 17 residues. CDR1 and CDR2 (germline): MGHRA, YSYEKL. V shed 1 base, J shed 4 bases, and the junction held 10 bases outside the gene matches. CDR3 amino acids: CASSQGRASGPYNEQFF. For the CDR3, the DNA is TGCGCCAGCAGCCAAGGTCGCGCTAGCGGTCCTTACAATGAGCAGTTCTTC.

The gene calls are TRBV7-2 and TRBJ1-2; 8 bases fit TRBD1. Germline-derived CDR1 and CDR2 are SGHTA and FQGNSA. CDR3 length equals 14 residues. Unmatched junction bases numbered 2, after V lost 2 bases and J lost 3 bases. Here the CDR3 DNA reads TGTGCCAGCAGCTTATTACAGGGGGACTATGGCTACACCTTC. Translation: CASSLLQGDYGYTF.

The chain links TRBV7-3 to TRBJ2-3; TRBD1 is a possible D gene (5 bases). The CDR3 is 16 residues long. Per the germline V gene, CDR1 is SGHTA and CDR2 is FQGTGA. With 2 bases removed from V and 4 bases from J, the gap between germline ends came to 16 bases. The CDR3 region is CASSLQGSRSADTQYF. CDR3 nucleotides: TGTGCCAGCAGCTTACAGGGTAGCCGGAGCGCAGATACGCAGTATTTT. The full variable domain, with the rest looked up from reference TRBV7-3 and TRBJ2-3, is GAGVSQTPSNKVTEKGKYVELRCDPISGHTALYWYRQSLGQGPEFLIYFQGTGAADDSGLPNDRFFAVRPEGSVSTLKIQRTERGDSAVYLCASSLQGSRSADTQYFGPGTRLTVL.

This chain connects TRBV29-1 to TRBJ2-2; 7 bases match TRBD2. Losses at the gene ends were 6 bases for V and 4 bases for J; bases not matched to a gene: 11. CDR1 is SQVTM, CDR2 ANQGSEA, per germline. CDR3 size: 15 residues. The CDR3 DNA reads TGCAGCGTCCGAGGGTTAGCGGGTCTCACCGGGGAGCTGTTTTTT. It is translated as CSVRGLAGLTGELFF.

The chain uses TRBV4-1 and TRBJ2-5; TRBD2 matches 8 bases. The junction had 1 base not matched to a gene; V was cut back by 4 bases and J by 0 bases. The germline gives CDR1 MGHRA, CDR2 YSYEKL. CDR3 length: 14 amino acids. The CDR3 sequence is CASSLSGDQETQYF. The CDR3 bases are TGCGCCAGCAGCCTTAGCGGGGACCAAGAGACCCAGTACTTC.

The chain employs TRBV4-1 and TRBJ2-3; the D gene is possibly TRBD1 (6 bases). V dropped 4 bases and J dropped 3 bases, with 14 bases sitting between them. The CDR3 consists of 15 residues. The germline V gene has CDR1 MGHRA and CDR2 YSYEKL. The CDR3 loop reads CASSPVNQGTDTQYF. In DNA, the CDR3 is TGCGCCAGCAGCCCAGTAAACCAGGGGACAGATACGCAGTATTTT.

The chain is built from TRBV7-2 and TRBJ1-5; 8 bases match TRBD1. J gave up 4 bases and V 5 bases, and 4 bases lay outside the gene matches. The germline gives CDR1 SGHTA, CDR2 FQGNSA. The CDR3 is 14 amino acids. CDR3 sequence reads: CASSTGQGNQPQHF. In nucleotides, the CDR3 is TGTGCCAGCAGCACCGGACAGGGAAATCAGCCCCAGCATTTT.

The genes are TRBV5-5 and TRBJ1-3, with a weak D call TRBD1 (6 bases). The CDR3 sequence is 15 residues long. The V end lost 2 bases, the J end lost 4 bases, and 13 bases lay between the germline ends. CDR1 SGHKS and CDR2 YYEKEE come from the germline V gene (reference sequence). The CDR3 protein is CASSFPQGTGNTIYF. The DNA of the CDR3 is TGTGCCAGCAGCTTTCCCCAGGGGACCGGAAACACCATATATTTT.

V usage is TRBV7-9 and J usage is TRBJ2-7; no clear D gene. Looked up from germline, CDR1 is SEHNR and CDR2 is FQNEAQ (reference sequence). V gave up 5 bases and J gave up 2 bases, with 13 bases separating them. The CDR3 runs to 14 residues. As DNA, the CDR3 is TGTGCCAGCAGCCCCGTTGGGCTCCCCTACGAGCAGTACTTC. As protein: CASSPVGLPYEQYF. The complete variable domain, with remaining parts taken from reference TRBV7-9 and TRBJ2-7, reads DTGVSQNPRHKITKRGQNVTFRCDPISEHNRLYWYRQTLGQGPEFLTYFQNEAQLEKSRLLSDRFSAERPKGSFSTLEIQRTEQGDSAMYLCASSPVGLPYEQYFGPGTRLTVT.

This clone was counted only a few times. This chain links TRBV9 with TRBJ2-5; TRBD2 agrees at 8 bases. The end of the DNA fits TRBJ2-7 better, so the J call may be wrong. The CDR3 loop spans 16 amino acids. Germline V lookup: CDR1 SGDLS, CDR2 YYNGEE. This CDR3 reads CASSVGLAGGSYEQYF. The CDR3 DNA reads TGTGCCAGCAGCGTAGGGCTAGCGGGTGGGTCCTACGAGCAGTACTTC.

This chain connects TRBV5-5 to TRBJ2-2, with D perhaps matching TRBD1 (5 bases). The CDR3 has 15 amino acids. Trimming removed 0 bases at V and 3 bases at J, with 9 bases between. Germline V gene lookup returns CDR1 SGHKS and CDR2 YYEKEE (reference sequence). The CDR3 reads CASSLGTGYTGELFF. The CDR3 nucleotides are TGTGCCAGCAGCTTGGGAACAGGTTACACCGGGGAGCTGTTTTTT. Full variable domain (rest looked up from reference TRBV5-5 and TRBJ2-2): DAGVTQSPTHLIKTRGQQVTLRCSPISGHKSVSWYQQVLGQGPQFIFQYYEKEERGRGNFPDRFSARQFPNYSSELNVNALLLGDSALYLCASSLGTGYTGELFFGEGSRLTVL.

This chain links TRBV5-6 with TRBJ2-5, with 10 bases that match TRBD1. Germline CDR1 SGHDT, CDR2 YYEEEE. J lost 4 bases, V lost 6 bases, and 15 bases had no gene match. The CDR3 extends over 17 amino acids. CDR3 nucleotides: TGTGCCAGCAAGAAAGGGGACAGGGGCATCGGGGGAGAGACCCAGTACTTC. This encodes CASKKGDRGIGGETQYF.

This chain joins TRBV6-1 and TRBJ1-1; D might be TRBD1 (5 bases). This CDR3 is 14 amino acids long. CDR1 is MNHNS and CDR2 is SASEGT in the germline V gene. V was clipped by 5 bases and J by 1 base, with 11 bases between them. The CDR3 loop reads CASSLDGGNTEAFF. Written as DNA, the CDR3 is TGTGCCAGCAGTTTGGACGGGGGGAACACTGAAGCTTTCTTT.